These 28 T cell receptor beta chains originate from one sample sequenced in a study of blood T cell repertoires in COVID-19. Clones were sequenced by immunoSEQ multiplex PCR, and TCRdb holds only the in-frame ones, with some missing. Among around 390,000 clones listed, approximately 90% were seen once. The sequenced material came from PBMCs or T cells enriched from blood (not recorded which). These receptors came from a woman aged 45 to 65 who had recovered from COVID-19.

Of note for this clone: This same CDR3 is encoded by further DNA sequences in the sample. The rearrangement uses TRBV15 and TRBJ1-2, with D possibly matching TRBD1 (6 bases). CDR1 and CDR2 from the germline V gene are LNHNV and YYDKDF (reference sequence). The CDR3 is made up of 13 amino acids. The V and J ends lost 3 bases and 5 bases respectively, with 10 bases between them. The CDR3 loop is CATSRAQGYGYTF. The CDR3 bases are TGTGCCACCAGCAGGGCCCAGGGGTATGGCTACACCTTC.

The chain uses TRBV19 and TRBJ1-1, with D unresolved. This CDR3 has 15 residues. V was shortened by 3 bases and J by 0 bases, with 11 bases between the two germline ends. Germline V lookup: CDR1 LNHDA, CDR2 SQIVND (reference sequence). The CDR3 nucleotides read TGTGCCAGTAGTATGGGAGGCAGGATGAACACTGAAGCTTTCTTT. Amino acid sequence: CASSMGGRMNTEAFF. The full variable domain, rest sourced from reference TRBV19 and TRBJ1-1, is DGGITQSPKYLFRKEGQNVTLSCEQNLNHDAMYWYRQDPGQGLRLIYYSQIVNDFQKGDIAEGYSVSREKKESFPLTVTSAQKNPTAFYLCASSMGGRMNTEAFFGQGTRLTVV.

The genes are TRBV2 and TRBJ1-1; D remains ambiguous. Germline assignment: CDR1 SNHLY and CDR2 FYNNEI. The germline V and J ends were trimmed by 6 bases and 3 bases, with 11 bases remaining between them. There are 13 residues in the CDR3. The CDR3 is CASRPRLDTEAFF. The CDR3 bases are TGTGCCAGCAGGCCCCGGTTGGACACTGAAGCTTTCTTT.

This clone appeared a few times. The genes are TRBV7-2 and TRBJ2-1, with 7 bases that match TRBD2. V lost 6 bases and J lost 4; bases outside the gene matches: 6. This CDR3 is 14 amino acids long. Germline V gene data show CDR1 as SGHTA and CDR2 as FQGNSA. For the CDR3, the DNA is TGTGCCAGCAGATTTGGGGGGGTTTACAATGAGCAGTTCTTC. It codes for CASRFGGVYNEQFF.

This clone was counted a few times. The V and J genes are TRBV29-1 and TRBJ2-7; TRBD1 aligns across 8 bases. The CDR3 extends over 13 amino acids. The V and J ends lost 6 bases and 4 bases, in that order; junction bases with no gene match: 8. The germline CDR1 and CDR2 sequences are SQVTM and ANQGSEA. This CDR3 reads CSVLNRGTYEQYF. CDR3 bases: TGCAGCGTACTCAACAGGGGGACTTACGAGCAGTACTTC.

V usage is TRBV7-9 and J usage is TRBJ1-1; D is perhaps TRBD1 (6 bases). Germline V CDR1 and CDR2: SEHNR, FQNEAQ (reference sequence). The CDR3 spans 16 residues. V lost 1 base, J lost 0 bases, and 12 bases lay in between. The CDR3 spells CASSLGAGVLNTEAFF. In DNA form, the CDR3 reads TGTGCCAGCAGCTTAGGGGCAGGGGTGTTGAACACTGAAGCTTTCTTT.

The rearrangement links TRBV19 to TRBJ1-6; TRBD1 matches 8 bases. CDR1 is LNHDA and CDR2 is SQIVND in the germline V gene (reference sequence). The CDR3 covers 13 residues. V lost 7 bases to trimming and J lost 9 bases; unmatched junction nucleotides: 5. The CDR3 nucleotides are TGTGCCAGTACAGGACAGGGTCGTTCACCCCTCCACTTT. Translated, it gives CASTGQGRSPLHF.

To note about this clone: At the DNA level, this CDR3 is encoded by other sequences in the same sample as well. The chain recombines TRBV30 with TRBJ2-1; tentatively, D is TRBD2 (6 bases). The length of the CDR3 is 15 residues. The germline V gene has CDR1 GTSNPN and CDR2 SVGIG (reference sequence). Trimming pared 3 bases from V and 6 bases from J, leaving 18 bases between. The CDR3 nucleotides read TGTGCCTGGAGCAGACGGACTACAGCCTTCAATGAGCAGTTCTTC. This translates into CAWSRRTTAFNEQFF. The variable domain in full, with the rest retrieved from reference TRBV30 and TRBJ2-1, is SQTIHQWPATLVQPVGSPLSLECTVEGTSNPNLYWYRQAAGRGLQLLFYSVGIGQISSEVPQNLSASRPQDRQFILSSKKLLLSDSGFYLCAWSRRTTAFNEQFFGPGTRLTVL.

The V call is TRBV11-2, the J call TRBJ2-7; D perhaps matches TRBD1 (6 bases). The CDR3 is made up of 14 amino acids. Germline V gene data show CDR1 as SGHAT and CDR2 as FQNNGV. V lost 2 bases and J 9 bases, leaving 17 bases between the germline ends. The CDR3 here is CASSLNVGQDRQYF. CDR3 bases: TGTGCCAGCAGCTTAAATGTTGGGCAGGACAGGCAGTACTTC.

The rearrangement uses TRBV30 and TRBJ2-5; D may be TRBD1 (6 bases). V lost 2 bases and J lost 3, with 10 bases in between. CDR1 is GTSNPN and CDR2 is SVGIG in the germline V gene (reference sequence). This CDR3 spans 13 amino acids. For the CDR3, the DNA is TGTGCCTGGAGTATTGGACAGAAAGAGACCCAGTACTTC. It yields the protein CAWSIGQKETQYF. The whole variable domain, filled in from reference TRBV30 and TRBJ2-5, reads SQTIHQWPATLVQPVGSPLSLECTVEGTSNPNLYWYRQAAGRGLQLLFYSVGIGQISSEVPQNLSASRPQDRQFILSSKKLLLSDSGFYLCAWSIGQKETQYFGPGTRLLVL.

This clone was seen once. The J gene is TRBJ2-1, the V gene TRBV7-2; 8 nucleotides agree with TRBD2. V shed 5 bases, J shed 3 bases, and the junction held 12 bases outside the gene matches. Germline CDR1 SGHTA, CDR2 FQGNSA. The CDR3 length is 17 residues. The CDR3 DNA follows: TGTGCCAGCAGCGCCCGGGGGGGAGCCTGGAACTACAATGAGCAGTTCTTC. This sequence encodes CASSARGGAWNYNEQFF. Drawing the rest from reference TRBV7-2 and TRBJ2-1, the complete variable domain is GAGVSQSPSNKVTEKGKDVELRCDPISGHTALYWYRQSLGQGLEFLIYFQGNSAPDKSGLPSDRFSAERTGGSVSTLTIQRTQQEDSAVYLCASSARGGAWNYNEQFFGPGTRLTVL.

The chain joins TRBV5-4 to TRBJ2-1, with TRBD2 as a possible D gene (6 bases). The CDR3 runs 15 residues. CDR1 and CDR2 from the germline V gene are SGHNT and YYREEE (reference sequence). Trimming took 0 bases from V and 7 from J, leaving 14 bases between them. The CDR3 sequence is CASSLEEGKWNEQFF. For the CDR3, the DNA is TGTGCCAGCAGCTTGGAGGAGGGGAAGTGGAATGAGCAGTTCTTC.

The CDR3 loop reads CASSYSVGWAGYTF. CDR3 nucleotides: TGTGCCAGCAGTTACTCAGTCGGCTGGGCCGGCTACACCTTC. The chain recombines TRBV6-5 with TRBJ1-2, with D hard to call. Per germline, CDR1 MNHEY and CDR2 SVGAGI. This CDR3 region has 14 residues. V gave up 0 bases and J gave up 8 bases, with 13 bases separating them.

The J gene is TRBJ1-5, the V gene TRBV19; unclear D gene. Germline loops: CDR1 LNHDA, CDR2 SQIVND (reference sequence). CDR3 length: 13 amino acids. The V gene lost 3 bases and the J gene lost 4 bases, with 7 bases spanning the gap. CDR3 nucleotide sequence: TGTGCCAGTAGTATTCCCGGGAATCAGCCCCAGCATTTT. Translated, it gives CASSIPGNQPQHF.

The rearrangement links TRBV30 to TRBJ2-3; 11 bases are shared with TRBD1. The junction had 8 bases not matched to a gene; V was cut back by 1 base and J by 2 bases. Germline V gene lookup returns CDR1 GTSNPN and CDR2 SVGIG (reference sequence). This CDR3 region has 17 residues. Here the CDR3 reads CAWSEGPGQGATDTQYF. CDR3 DNA sequence: TGTGCCTGGAGTGAAGGCCCTGGACAGGGGGCCACAGATACGCAGTATTTT.

V and J are TRBV11-2 and TRBJ2-1; 9 nucleotides agree with TRBD2. Germline trimming cut 8 bases from V and 6 bases from J; bases unmatched to any gene: 14. CDR3 length: 16 amino acids. Per the germline V gene, CDR1 is SGHAT and CDR2 is FQNNGV. Here the CDR3 DNA reads TGTGCCAGCCGCCAATCCCCGCCAGCGGGGGGCAATGAGCAGTTCTTC. Translating it yields CASRQSPPAGGNEQFF.

V is TRBV2 and J is TRBJ1-5; D possibly corresponds to TRBD1 (6 bases). V was shortened by 8 bases and J by 0 bases, with 8 bases between the two germline ends. This CDR3 is built from 13 residues. The germline gives CDR1 SNHLY, CDR2 FYNNEI. The CDR3 nucleotides read TGTGCCAGCCACAGGGATAGCAATCAGCCCCAGCATTTT. This gives the protein CASHRDSNQPQHF.

V usage is TRBV29-1 and J usage is TRBJ1-1, with TRBD1 identical over 8 bases. V shed 5 bases, J shed 4 bases, and the junction held 12 bases outside the gene matches. Looked up from germline, CDR1 is SQVTM and CDR2 is ANQGSEA. The CDR3 is 15 residues long. CDR3 sequence reads: CSVFDPDRVFTEAFF. Written as DNA, the CDR3 is TGCAGCGTTTTCGACCCGGACAGGGTTTTCACTGAAGCTTTCTTT.

The chain carries TRBV7-8 and TRBJ1-2, with 10 positions matching TRBD1. Germline V CDR1 and CDR2: SGHVS, FQNEAQ. This CDR3 region has 17 residues. Losses at the gene ends were 5 bases for V and 4 bases for J; bases not matched to a gene: 13. CDR3 sequence: CASSLKPGQGTVYGYTF. CDR3 bases: TGTGCCAGCAGCCTGAAACCGGGACAGGGGACGGTCTATGGCTACACCTTC.

This clone was picked up a small number of times. The chain combines TRBV3-1 (or the pseudogene TRBV3-2) with TRBJ1-5; D is perhaps TRBD1 (5 bases). CDR3 length: 15 amino acids. V lost 0 bases, J lost 7 bases, and 13 bases lay in between. Germline lookup yields CDR1 LGHDT and CDR2 YNNKEL (reference sequence). This CDR3 is CASSQDVRVGQPQHF. The CDR3 DNA follows: TGTGCCAGCAGCCAAGATGTCAGGGTAGGCCAGCCCCAGCATTTT.

CDR3 sequence: CASSPYSYEQYF. CDR3 in DNA: TGTGCCAGCAGCCCCTATTCCTACGAGCAGTACTTC. The chain employs TRBV7-2 and TRBJ2-7; no reliable D call. The germline V and J ends were trimmed by 5 bases and 1 base, with 6 bases remaining between them. Germline assignment: CDR1 SGHTA and CDR2 FQGNSA. The CDR3 spans 12 residues.

The chain joins TRBV5-1 to TRBJ1-6; the match to TRBD1 covers 7 bases. The CDR3 is 15 residues long. Trimming took 4 bases from V and 5 from J; bases not matched to a gene: 6. CDR1 and CDR2 (germline): SGHRS, YFSETQ. The CDR3, as DNA: TGCGCCAGCAGCCTGTCAGGGACAGATAATTCACCCCTCCACTTT. Translating it yields CASSLSGTDNSPLHF. Filled out from reference TRBV5-1 and TRBJ1-6, the complete variable domain reads KAGVTQTPRYLIKTRGQQVTLSCSPISGHRSVSWYQQTPGQGLQFLFEYFSETQRNKGNFPGRFSGRQFSNSRSEMNVSTLELGDSALYLCASSLSGTDNSPLHFGNGTRLTVT.

In the case of this clone: Distinct nucleotide sequences in the sample also encode this CDR3. The J gene is TRBJ1-6, the V gene TRBV7-2; maybe TRBD1 (5 bases). Trimming shortened V by 1 base and J by 6 bases, and 10 bases separated the two germline ends. Germline V gene data show CDR1 as SGHTA and CDR2 as FQGNSA. The CDR3 extends over 15 amino acids. The CDR3 protein is CASSLDSRVNSPLHF. CDR3 bases: TGTGCCAGCAGCTTAGATTCCAGGGTTAATTCACCCCTCCACTTT.

The genes are TRBV14 and TRBJ2-5; 11 bases agree with TRBD2. This CDR3 contains 16 residues. After removal of 5 bases from V and 5 bases from J, the junction contained 10 bases not matched to a gene. Germline CDR1 reads SGHDN; CDR2 reads FVKESK. The CDR3 bases are TGTGCCAGCAGCTCGGGGACTAGCGGTACCGGGGAGACCCAGTACTTC. It specifies CASSSGTSGTGETQYF.

V gene TRBV4-1 combines with J gene TRBJ2-1; 11 nucleotides match TRBD2. The V gene's germline CDR1 is MGHRA and CDR2 YSYEKL. The CDR3 runs 20 residues. The trim removed 1 base at V and 5 bases at J, leaving 16 bases unmatched. CDR3 sequence: CASSQVSPAQLAGADNEQFF. The CDR3 DNA reads TGCGCCAGCAGCCAAGTTTCCCCGGCCCAACTAGCGGGGGCCGACAATGAGCAGTTCTTC.

The chain uses TRBV2 and TRBJ2-7, with 8 nucleotides matching TRBD1. This CDR3 is built from 11 residues. In germline, CDR1 is SNHLY, CDR2 FYNNEI. V dropped 8 bases and J dropped 9; count of bases not matched to a gene: 6. In DNA, the CDR3 is TGTGCCAGCGGGCTACAGGGGGTGCAGTACTTC. Encoded protein: CASGLQGVQYF.

The rearrangement joins TRBV7-9 to TRBJ2-5; tentative D call: TRBD1 (6 bases). The CDR3 length is 17 residues. Trimming left V 5 bases short and J 4 bases short, with 23 bases between. Germline CDR1 SEHNR, CDR2 FQNEAQ (reference sequence). The CDR3 here is CASSPSVRRGSRETQYF. CDR3 DNA sequence: TGTGCCAGCAGCCCATCCGTACGCAGGGGATCAAGAGAGACCCAGTACTTC.

The chain combines TRBV15 with TRBJ1-6; TRBD1 matches 7 bases. The CDR3 runs to 16 residues. In germline, CDR1 is LNHNV, CDR2 YYDKDF (reference sequence). The V segment lost 0 bases and the J segment 10 bases; nucleotides outside the gene matches: 9. CDR3 coding DNA: TGTGCCACCAGCAGAGATCCTCCGGGACAGAAGTCACCCCTCCACTTT. It is translated as CATSRDPPGQKSPLHF.